This T cell receptor (beta chain) was captured by sequencing in a study of OX40 agonist ivuxolimab in advanced cancers. Whole-study context: Enrollees could have had prior anti-PD-1, anti-PD-L1 or anti-CTLA-4 therapy, which 40% to 45% had received.

Produced via immunoSEQ multiplex PCR; TCRdb's table is partial and in-frame only. The profile shows under 20,000 clones, around 80% of them singletons. V shed 4 bases and J shed 6 bases, with 9 bases lying between them. From germline, CDR1 is MGHDK and CDR2 SYGVNS. The CDR3 length is 12 residues. Worth noting for this clone: The antigen remains undetermined.

Study-level points and caveats: At 0.1 to 3.0 mg/kg, clonal expansion of CD4+ and CD8+ blood T cells had occurred by week 6. CD8+ T cells were the subset that, on average, had more expanded clones than CD4+.

This chain links TRBV25-1 with TRBJ1-1; unclear D gene. This specimen consisted of CD4+ or CD8+ T cells sorted from blood, obtained in a trial of the OX40 agonist ivuxolimab. The TCR sequence derives from an adult with an advanced solid tumor such as melanoma, head and neck, liver or kidney cancer. DNA for the CDR3: TGTGCCAGCAGTGGTCAGCAGCCTGAAGCTTTCTTT. Encoded protein: CASSGQQPEAFF. Combining the CDR3 with reference TRBV25-1 and TRBJ1-1 gives the whole variable domain EADIYQTPRYLVIGTGKKITLECSQTMGHDKMYWYQQDPGMELHLIHYSYGVNSTEKGDLSSESTVSRIRTEHFPLTLESARPSHTSQYLCASSGQQPEAFFGQGTRLTVV.